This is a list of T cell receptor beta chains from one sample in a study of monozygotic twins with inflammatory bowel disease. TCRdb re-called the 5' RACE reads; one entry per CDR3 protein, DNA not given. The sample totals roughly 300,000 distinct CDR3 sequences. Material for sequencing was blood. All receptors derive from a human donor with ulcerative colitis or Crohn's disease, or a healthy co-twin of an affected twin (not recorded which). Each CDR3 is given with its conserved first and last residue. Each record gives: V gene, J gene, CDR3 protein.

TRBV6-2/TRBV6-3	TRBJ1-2	CASSDPGDYGYTF
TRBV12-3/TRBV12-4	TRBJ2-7	CASSSWGAPGGTEQYF
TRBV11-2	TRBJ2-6	CASSLHRAGANVLTF
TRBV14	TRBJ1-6	CASSQAISYNSPLHF
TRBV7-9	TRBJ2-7	CASSLEYEQYF
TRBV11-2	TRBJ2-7	CASGFETYEQYF
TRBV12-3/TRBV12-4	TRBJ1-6	CASSLDGTGGSPLHF
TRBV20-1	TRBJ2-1	CSAPAQYNEQFF
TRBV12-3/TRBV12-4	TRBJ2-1	CASSPGGAAGNNEQFF
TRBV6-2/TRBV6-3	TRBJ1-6	CASSYSGSTFRRNSPLHF
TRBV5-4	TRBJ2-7	CASSLSGSRYEQYF
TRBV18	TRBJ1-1	CASSPLGFTEAFF
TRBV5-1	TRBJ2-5	CASVGHIQETQYF
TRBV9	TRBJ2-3	CASSVVRGGLSDTQYF
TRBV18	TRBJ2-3	CASSPRMTDTQYF
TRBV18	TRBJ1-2	CASRPPAGGNGYTF
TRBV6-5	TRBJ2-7	CASSYSSGTSGSYEQYF
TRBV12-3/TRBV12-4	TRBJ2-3	CASSFTFKDTQYF
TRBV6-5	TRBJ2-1	CASRVYNEQFF
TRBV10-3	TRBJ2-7	CAISQRERSYEQYF
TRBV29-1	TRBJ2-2	CSALTGFTGELFF
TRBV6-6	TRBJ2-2	CASATFAGELFF
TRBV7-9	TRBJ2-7	CASSPPFRLAGAGEQYF
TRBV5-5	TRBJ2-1	CASSLPLGAGNGDEQFF
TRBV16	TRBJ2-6	CASSPDAGANVLTF
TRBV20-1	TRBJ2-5	CSARDSARKKTQYF
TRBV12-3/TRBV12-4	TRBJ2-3	CASIPGGGLDPTQYF
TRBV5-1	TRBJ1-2	CASSLKTGTYGYTF
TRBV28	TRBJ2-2	CVVGKTTGELFF
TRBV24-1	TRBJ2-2	CATSEASGYTGELFF
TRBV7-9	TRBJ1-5	CASSAEDRGPQPQHF
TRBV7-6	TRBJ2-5	CASSHPGSFGTQYF
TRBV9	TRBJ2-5	CASSVDPGAEETQYF
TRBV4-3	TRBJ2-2	CASSQDFGELFF
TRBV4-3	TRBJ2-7	CASSQDSHAGAIYEQYF
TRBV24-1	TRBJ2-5	CATSDYPPQGGTQYF
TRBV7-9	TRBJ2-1	CASGRTSAHNEQFF
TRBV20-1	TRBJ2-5	CSGVRTGEETQYF
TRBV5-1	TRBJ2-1	CASSLTSGSSYNEQFF
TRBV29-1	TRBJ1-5	CSVVTGSNQPQHF
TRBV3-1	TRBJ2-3	CASSHWSGSGRAADTQYF
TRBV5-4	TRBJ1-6	CASSRTGALGSPLHF
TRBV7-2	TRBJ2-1	CASSLGTGNYNEQFF
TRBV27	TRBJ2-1	CASSQLLHNEQFF
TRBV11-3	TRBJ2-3	CASSLDGLAGVDTQYF
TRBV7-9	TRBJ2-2	CASGRETGELFF
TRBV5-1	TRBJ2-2	CASSLTYWNGELFF